Following are 9 T cell receptor beta chains from one sample sequenced in a study of identical twins. One entry per CDR3 protein results from TCRdb running MiXCR on the 5' RACE reads. In the table there are about 530,000 distinct CDR3 sequences, over 12% of which are singletons. These data were likewise used in another study, on yellow fever vaccine responses in identical twins.

Sequencing used CD4+ T cells sorted from blood. These receptors were collected from a woman between 18 and 29 years old in good health.

The chain combines TRBV10-3 with TRBJ1-1; D gene uncertain. CDR3 length: 14 residues. Trimming stripped 4 bases from V and 1 base from J, with 10 bases between. In germline, CDR1 is ENHRY, CDR2 SYGVKD. The CDR3 DNA reads as TGTGCCATCAGTGTGTCCCAGTCGAACACTGAAGCTTTCTTT. This gives the protein CAISVSQSNTEAFF.

The chain carries TRBV20-1 and TRBJ2-3; 8 nucleotides match TRBD2. V shed 3 bases, J shed 6 bases, and the junction held 8 bases outside the gene matches. Germline assignment: CDR1 DFQATT and CDR2 SNEGSKA (reference sequence). The CDR3 contains 14 residues. CDR3 amino acids: CSARKPAGVDTQYF. Here the CDR3 DNA reads TGCAGTGCTAGGAAACCAGCGGGAGTGGATACGCAGTATTTT.

The chain recombines TRBV7-2 with TRBJ1-6; TRBD1 aligns across 8 bases. Germline V lookup: CDR1 SGHTA, CDR2 FQGNSA. V lost 1 base and J lost 7; bases outside the gene matches: 3. The CDR3 is 15 amino acids. For the CDR3, the DNA is TGTGCCAGCAGCTTAGAGGACAGGGCAAATTCACCCCTCCACTTT. Its translation is CASSLEDRANSPLHF. Full variable domain (missing parts from reference TRBV7-2 and TRBJ1-6): GAGVSQSPSNKVTEKGKDVELRCDPISGHTALYWYRQSLGQGLEFLIYFQGNSAPDKSGLPSDRFSAERTGGSVSTLTIQRTQQEDSAVYLCASSLEDRANSPLHFGNGTRLTVT.

A few counts support this clonotype. The chain recombines TRBV20-1 with TRBJ2-7; 7 bases map to TRBD1. The germline CDR1 and CDR2 sequences are DFQATT and SNEGSKA (reference sequence). Germline trimming cut 6 bases from V and 3 bases from J; bases unmatched to any gene: 11. This CDR3 is 14 amino acids long. CDR3 in amino acids: CSASSAGGSYEQYF. CDR3 in DNA: TGCAGTGCGAGTTCGGCAGGGGGAAGCTACGAGCAGTACTTC.

A few counts support this clonotype. The genes are TRBV12-3 or TRBV12-4 and TRBJ2-3; D remains ambiguous. TRBJ1-3 explains the end of the DNA better; the J call may be wrong. The CDR3 is made up of 13 amino acids. The CDR3 spells CASSLISSGSIYF. The CDR3 nucleotides are TGTGCCAGCAGTTTAATTTCTAGCGGGAGCATATATTTT.

V is TRBV9 and J is TRBJ2-1; 10 nucleotides agree with TRBD2. The germline V gene encodes CDR1 SGDLS and CDR2 YYNGEE. CDR3 size: 16 residues. V dropped 2 bases and J dropped 2; count of bases not matched to a gene: 4. CDR3 protein: CASSVTSGVTYNEQFF. CDR3 bases: TGTGCCAGCAGCGTTACTAGCGGGGTCACCTACAATGAGCAGTTCTTC. Variable domain in full (rest from reference TRBV9 and TRBJ2-1): DSGVTQTPKHLITATGQRVTLRCSPRSGDLSVYWYQQSLDQGLQFLIQYYNGEERAKGNILERFSAQQFPDLHSELNLSSLELGDSALYFCASSVTSGVTYNEQFFGPGTRLTVL.

This clonotype was detected many times. Here the CDR3 DNA reads TGCGCCAGCAGCTTGGACTGGACATCGAACACTGAAGCTTTCTTT. Protein: CASSLDWTSNTEAFF. This rearrangement joins TRBV5-1 to TRBJ1-1; D might be TRBD1 (5 bases). V was cut by 0 bases and J by 1 base, with 10 bases left in between. There are 15 residues in the CDR3. Per the germline V gene, CDR1 is SGHRS and CDR2 is YFSETQ.

This clonotype was counted only a few times. This sequence joins TRBV5-1 and TRBJ1-1; 7 bases match TRBD1. With V trimmed by 0 bases and J by 5 bases, 4 bases remained unmatched. Germline CDR1 and CDR2: SGHRS and YFSETQ. The CDR3 has 14 residues. The CDR3 protein is CASSLGQGETEAFF. The CDR3 DNA reads TGCGCCAGCAGCTTGGGACAGGGAGAGACTGAAGCTTTCTTT.

This clonotype was seen repeatedly, ten times or more. The chain uses TRBV10-2 and TRBJ2-4; 7 nucleotides match TRBD1. The CDR3 has 14 residues. Germline CDR1 WSHSY, CDR2 SAAADI. Trimming removed 6 bases from V and 4 bases from J; junction bases left unmatched: 6. The CDR3 is CASSSGQTKNIQYF. CDR3 DNA: TGCGCCAGCAGCTCGGGACAGACTAAAAACATTCAGTACTTC.